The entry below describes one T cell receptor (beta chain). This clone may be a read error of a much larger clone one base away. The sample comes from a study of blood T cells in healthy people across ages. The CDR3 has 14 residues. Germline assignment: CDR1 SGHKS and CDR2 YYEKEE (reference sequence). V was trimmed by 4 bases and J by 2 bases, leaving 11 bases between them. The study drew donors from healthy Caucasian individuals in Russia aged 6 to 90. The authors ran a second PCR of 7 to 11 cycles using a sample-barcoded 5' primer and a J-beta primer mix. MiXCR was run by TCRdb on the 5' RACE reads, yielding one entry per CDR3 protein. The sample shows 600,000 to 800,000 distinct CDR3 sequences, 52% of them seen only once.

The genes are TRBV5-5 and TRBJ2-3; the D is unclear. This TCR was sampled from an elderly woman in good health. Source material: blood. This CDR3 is CASSPEWITDTQYF. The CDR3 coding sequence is TGTGCCAGCAGCCCAGAATGGATCACAGATACGCAGTATTTT.